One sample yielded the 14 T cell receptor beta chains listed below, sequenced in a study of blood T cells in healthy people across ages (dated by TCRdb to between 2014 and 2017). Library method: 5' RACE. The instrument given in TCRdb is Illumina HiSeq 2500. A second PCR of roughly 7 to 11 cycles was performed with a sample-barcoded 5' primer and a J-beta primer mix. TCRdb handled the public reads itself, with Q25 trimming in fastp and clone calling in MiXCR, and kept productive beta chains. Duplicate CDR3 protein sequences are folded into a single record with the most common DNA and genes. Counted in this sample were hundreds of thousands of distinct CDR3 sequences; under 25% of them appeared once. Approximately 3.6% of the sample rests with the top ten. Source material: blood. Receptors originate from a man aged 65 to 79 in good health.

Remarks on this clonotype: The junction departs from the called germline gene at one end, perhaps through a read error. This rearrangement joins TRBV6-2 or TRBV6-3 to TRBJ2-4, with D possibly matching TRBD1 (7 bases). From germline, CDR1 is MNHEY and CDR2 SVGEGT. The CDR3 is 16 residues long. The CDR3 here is CASSDSGGLAKNIQYF. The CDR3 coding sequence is TGTGCCAGCAGTGACTCAGGGGGGTTAGCCAAAAACATTCAGTACTTC.

The CDR3 nucleotides are TGCAGTGCCCTTGGTAGGGGCATCGGCACAGATACGCAGTATTTT. Its translation: CSALGRGIGTDTQYF. This chain joins TRBV20-1 and TRBJ2-3, with a possible D match to TRBD1 (5 bases). The V gene lost 6 bases and the J gene lost 1 base, with 17 bases spanning the gap. Germline V lookup: CDR1 DFQATT, CDR2 SNEGSKA (reference sequence). The CDR3 sequence is 15 residues long.

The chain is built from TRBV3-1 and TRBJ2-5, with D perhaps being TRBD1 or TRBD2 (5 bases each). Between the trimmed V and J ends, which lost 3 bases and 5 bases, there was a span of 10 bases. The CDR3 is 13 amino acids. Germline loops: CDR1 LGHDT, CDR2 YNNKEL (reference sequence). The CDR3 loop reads CASSQRGDETQYF. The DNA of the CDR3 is TGTGCCAGCAGCCAGAGGGGAGACGAGACCCAGTACTTC.

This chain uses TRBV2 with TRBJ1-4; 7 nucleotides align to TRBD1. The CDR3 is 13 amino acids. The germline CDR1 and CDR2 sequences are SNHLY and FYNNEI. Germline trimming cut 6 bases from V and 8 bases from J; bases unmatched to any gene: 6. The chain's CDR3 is CASRDRDSEKLFF. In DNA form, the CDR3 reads TGTGCCAGCAGGGATCGGGACAGCGAAAAACTGTTTTTT.

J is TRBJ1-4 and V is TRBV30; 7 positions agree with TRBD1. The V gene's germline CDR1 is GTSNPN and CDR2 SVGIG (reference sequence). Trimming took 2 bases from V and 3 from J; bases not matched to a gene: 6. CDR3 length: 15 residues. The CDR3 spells CAWSLTGTANEKLFF. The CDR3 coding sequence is TGTGCCTGGAGTTTAACAGGGACAGCTAATGAAAAACTGTTTTTT.

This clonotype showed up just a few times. CDR3 residues: CASSSIPGTGNQPQHF. The CDR3 nucleotides read TGTGCCAGCAGTTCCATACCCGGGACAGGGAATCAGCCCCAGCATTTT. The V and J genes are TRBV6-5 and TRBJ1-5; 9 nucleotides agree with TRBD1. J gave up 4 bases and V 4 bases, and 8 bases lay outside the gene matches. CDR1 and CDR2 (germline): MNHEY, SVGAGI. The CDR3 runs to 16 residues.

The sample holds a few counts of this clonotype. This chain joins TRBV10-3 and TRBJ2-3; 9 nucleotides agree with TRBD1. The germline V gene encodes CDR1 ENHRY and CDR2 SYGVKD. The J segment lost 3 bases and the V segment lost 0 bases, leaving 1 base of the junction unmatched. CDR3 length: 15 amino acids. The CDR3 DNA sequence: TGTGCCATCAGTGAGTCCGGGACAGGGACAGATACGCAGTATTTT. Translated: CAISESGTGTDTQYF.

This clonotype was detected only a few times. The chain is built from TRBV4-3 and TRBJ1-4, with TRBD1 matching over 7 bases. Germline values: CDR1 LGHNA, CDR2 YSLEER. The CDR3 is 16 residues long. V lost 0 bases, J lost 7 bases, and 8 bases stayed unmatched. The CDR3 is CASSQDLRQGSEKLFF. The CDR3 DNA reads TGCGCCAGCAGCCAAGATCTGAGACAGGGTTCTGAAAAACTGTTTTTT.

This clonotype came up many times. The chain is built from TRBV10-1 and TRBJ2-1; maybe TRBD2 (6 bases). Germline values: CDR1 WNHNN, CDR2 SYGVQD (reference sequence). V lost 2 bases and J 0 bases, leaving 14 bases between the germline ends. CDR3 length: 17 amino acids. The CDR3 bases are TGCGCCAGCAGTGAGACGGGTGGCGGGAACTCCTACAATGAGCAGTTCTTC. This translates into CASSETGGGNSYNEQFF.

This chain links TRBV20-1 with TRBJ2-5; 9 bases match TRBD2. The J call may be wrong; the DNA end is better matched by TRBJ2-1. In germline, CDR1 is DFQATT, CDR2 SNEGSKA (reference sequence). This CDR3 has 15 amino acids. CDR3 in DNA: TGCAGTGCTAGCTTAGCGGGAGCCAGGTTGGATGAGCAGTTCTTC. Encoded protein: CSASLAGARLDEQFF.

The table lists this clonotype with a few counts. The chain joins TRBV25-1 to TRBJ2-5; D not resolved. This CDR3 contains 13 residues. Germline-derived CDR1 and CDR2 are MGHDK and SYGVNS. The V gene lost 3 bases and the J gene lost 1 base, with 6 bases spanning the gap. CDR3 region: CASSEATQETQYF. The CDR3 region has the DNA TGTGCCAGCAGTGAGGCGACCCAAGAGACCCAGTACTTC.

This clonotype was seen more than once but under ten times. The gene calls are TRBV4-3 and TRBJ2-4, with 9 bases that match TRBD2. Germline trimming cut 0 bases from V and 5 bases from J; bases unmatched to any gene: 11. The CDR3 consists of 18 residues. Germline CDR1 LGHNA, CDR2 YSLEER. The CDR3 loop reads CASSQDLSSGSPQNIQYF. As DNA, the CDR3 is TGCGCCAGCAGCCAAGATCTCAGTAGCGGGAGCCCCCAAAACATTCAGTACTTC.

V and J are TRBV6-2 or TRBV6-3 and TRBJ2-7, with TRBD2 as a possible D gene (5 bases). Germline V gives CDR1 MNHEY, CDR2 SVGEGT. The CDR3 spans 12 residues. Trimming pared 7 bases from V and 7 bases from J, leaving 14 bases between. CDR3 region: CASTLGPGEQYF. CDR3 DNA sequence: TGTGCCAGCACCCTAGGGCCGGGAGAGCAGTACTTC.

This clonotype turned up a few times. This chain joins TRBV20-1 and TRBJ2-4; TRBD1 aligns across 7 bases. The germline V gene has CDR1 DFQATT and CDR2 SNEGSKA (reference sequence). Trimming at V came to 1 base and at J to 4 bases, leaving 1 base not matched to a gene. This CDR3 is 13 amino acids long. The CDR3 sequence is CSARGGQKNIQYF. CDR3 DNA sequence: TGCAGTGCTAGAGGGGGACAGAAAAACATTCAGTACTTC.